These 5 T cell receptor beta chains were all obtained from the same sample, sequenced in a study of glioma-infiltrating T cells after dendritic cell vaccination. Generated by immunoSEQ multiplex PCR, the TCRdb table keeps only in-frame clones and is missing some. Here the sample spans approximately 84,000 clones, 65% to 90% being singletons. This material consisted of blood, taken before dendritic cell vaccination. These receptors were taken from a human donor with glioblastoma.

CDR3 amino acids: CASSLWDRLSGTDTQYF. In nucleotides, the CDR3 is TGTGCCAGCAGCTTATGGGACAGGTTAAGCGGGACAGATACGCAGTATTTT. The chain has TRBV7-6 and TRBJ2-3, with TRBD1 identical over 8 bases. Germline CDR1 is SGHVS and CDR2 is FNYEAQ. V shed 2 bases and J 3 bases; nucleotides not matched to a gene: 10. The CDR3 runs to 17 residues.

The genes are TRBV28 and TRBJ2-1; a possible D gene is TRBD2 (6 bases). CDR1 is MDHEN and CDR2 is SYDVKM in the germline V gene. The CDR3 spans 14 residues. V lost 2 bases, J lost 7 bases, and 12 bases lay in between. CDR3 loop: CASSLTRGKNEQFF. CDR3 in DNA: TGTGCCAGCAGTTTAACCCGGGGGAAGAATGAGCAGTTCTTC. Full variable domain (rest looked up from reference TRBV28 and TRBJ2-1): DVKVTQSSRYLVKRTGEKVFLECVQDMDHENMFWYRQDPGLGLRLIYFSYDVKMKEKGDIPEGYSVSREKKERFSLILESASTNQTSMYLCASSLTRGKNEQFFGPGTRLTVL.

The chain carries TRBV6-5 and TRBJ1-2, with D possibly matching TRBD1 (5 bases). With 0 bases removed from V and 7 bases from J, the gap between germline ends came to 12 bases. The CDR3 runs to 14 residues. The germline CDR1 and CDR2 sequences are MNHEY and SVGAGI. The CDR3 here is CASSYSQGTGGYTF. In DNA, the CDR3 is TGTGCCAGCAGTTACTCTCAGGGTACGGGTGGCTACACCTTC.

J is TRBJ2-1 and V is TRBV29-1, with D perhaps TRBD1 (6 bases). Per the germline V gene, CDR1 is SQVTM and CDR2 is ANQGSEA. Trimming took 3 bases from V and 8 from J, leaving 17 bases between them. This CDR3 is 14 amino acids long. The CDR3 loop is CSVEGAGVGYEQFF. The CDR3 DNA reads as TGCAGCGTTGAGGGTGCAGGGGTTGGGTATGAGCAGTTCTTC.

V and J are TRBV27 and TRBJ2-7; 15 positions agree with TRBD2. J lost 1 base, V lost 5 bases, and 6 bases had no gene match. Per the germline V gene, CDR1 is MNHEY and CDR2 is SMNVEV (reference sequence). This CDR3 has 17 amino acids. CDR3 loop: CASSRTSGGGQSYEQYF. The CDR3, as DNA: TGTGCCAGCAGTAGGACTAGCGGGGGGGGCCAGTCCTACGAGCAGTACTTC.